Given below is one T cell receptor beta chain in context. Its antigen is still unknown. The junction does not match germline at one end; this may be a read error. The sample belongs to a study of CD8+CD57+ T cells in acquired aplastic anemia. Whole-study context: Recorded DNA amounts for sorted CD4+ and CD8+ cells had an average of roughly 3.4 ug.

The TCR beta profiling, which covered VDJ combination and CDR3 sequence, was carried out using genomic DNA as the template. MiXCR, applied by TCRdb to the reads, yields one record per CDR3 protein. The table includes 150,000 to 200,000 distinct CDR3 sequences, around 50% detected once. In patients chosen for sequencing, flow cytometry had shown CD8+CD57+ cell expansion. Untreated patients provided the blood samples, with no therapy given before sampling. The study, taken as a whole, reports: Patients shared approximately 30 CD8+ CDR3 sequences with controls.

Per the germline V gene, CDR1 is KGHDR and CDR2 is SFDVKD. The CDR3 consists of 14 residues. This TCR was recovered from a human donor with aplastic anemia. The chain couples TRBV24-1 to TRBJ2-1; the match to TRBD2 covers 7 bases. Specimen: sorted CD4+, CD8+, or CD8+CD57+ T cells (not recorded which) from PBMCs. CDR3 in amino acids: CATSDGKRLAEINF. CDR3 in DNA: TGTGCCACCAGTGATGGGAAGAGGCTAGCGGAGATAAACTTC.